This TCR beta chain derives from a study of shared clonotypes between healthy human individuals (dated by TCRdb to 2018 to 2020). A note on the overall study: A few men and two women, aged 18 to 49 years, made up the cohort. For each donor, CD4 naive and CD4 memory were each run on three plates, CD8 naive on two plates, and CD8 memory on one plate. To estimate repertoire size and how much clonotypes are shared between individuals, the study performed deep sequencing of blood TCR repertoires from a handful of healthy adults. To increase sequencing depth and limit assay-specific biases, TCR repertoire library preparation and sequencing were carried out by different laboratories using diverse techniques. Per donor, leukapheresis produced somewhere between about 0.9 and 9.5 billion PBMCs.

Donors were healthy HIV-negative adults with no recently reported acute infections or vaccinations. Every donor was a Caucasian adult living in Nashville, Tennessee, USA. CD4+ T cells were enriched by magnetic negative selection; naive cells were then positively selected on CD45RA, and the negative fraction formed the memory subset. After blood collection by leukapheresis, PBMCs were isolated using Ficoll-Histopaque density gradient centrifugation and then cryopreserved in the vapor phase of liquid nitrogen. Purity and quantity of every magnetically sorted T cell population were checked by analytical flow cytometry. From each sorted fraction, genomic DNA was isolated and quantified by UV absorbance on a Nanodrop 2000c. Results and caveats for the whole study, not just this receptor: When several donors were compared, the shared fraction of clonotypes was approximately 5% for naive CD4, around 3.6% for naive CD8, more than 2% for memory CD4, and 0.35% to 0.4% for memory CD8. Naive subsets generally had larger estimated clonotype richness than memory subsets. Even with the large sequencing depth, rarefaction of the sorted-subset datasets indicated that sequencing was incomplete. Compared with non-shared clonotypes, clonotypes shared by all four sorted-subset donors had higher generation probabilities. Sampling was restricted to blood, and TCR repertoires in tissues likely differ from the TCR repertoires found in blood. The small number of donors limited the genetic and exposure-history diversity represented. Based on pairwise subsampling, the degree of clonotype sharing among donors was expected to be affected by sequencing depth.

Concerning this clone: Its target antigen remains unknown. Per-nucleotide qualities are absent, and no much larger clonotype sits a single base away. The sample holds other DNA sequences that translate to the same CDR3.

From the cysteine up to the phenylalanine, the CDR3 has a length of 15 residues. Solely the CDR3 DNA is kept, with 45 bases framed from the first base. The germline V gene sets CDR1 to MNHEY and CDR2 to SVGAGI. Cut back by 0 bases and 2 bases, the V and J ends lie 8 bases apart. TCR CDR3 regions were amplified from genomic DNA by multiplex PCR using the deep immunoSEQ assay. Extracted genomic DNA from each cell subset was spread evenly across all wells of several immunoSEQ 96-well plates, with each plate serving as a replicate. Each replicate PCR for sorted subsets received around 200 ng genomic DNA, equal to tens of thousands of T cell genomes. Purified libraries were quantified with a Qubit 3.0 fluorometer, sized on a Bioanalyzer 2100, and re-quantified with the KAPA Library Quantification kit. Every immunoSEQ 96-well plate was sequenced on a dedicated single-read 150-cycle Illumina NextSeq 550 flow cell. The study's processing was this. Because the immunoSEQ output held only junctional sequences and lacked quality scores, the filtering could not match the filtering applied to full-length reads. To assign V/J genes and CDR3, sequences were annotated against IMGT germline references using PyIR, a Python wrapper for IgBLAST v1.9. Reads were removed for weak V/J assignments (E-value above 1e-6), missing CDR3, stop codons, out-of-frame junctions, or ambiguous translated residues. V3J clonotypes were defined as sequences sharing an identical inferred V gene, J gene, and CDR3 amino acid sequence. Percentage overlap between repertoires was computed as shared unique clonotypes divided by the size of the smaller repertoire. Richness of each repertoire was evaluated using RTK rarefaction, the Chao1 estimator, and Recon v2.1 estimates of unobserved clonotypes. For all TCRbeta clonotypes obtained by the gDNA method from a few donors, generation probabilities were computed with OLGA. The source is immuneACCESS, and TCRdb retained only in-frame sequences with V and J called. Part of the clones is not carried over; for the studies checked, unresolved V genes explain less than half of this, and the remainder is unexplained. V, J and clone size are those of that table, while D and trimming were read from the DNA. Present in this sample are a few million clones, 80% to 95% of which were seen just once. The ten largest clones add up to 0.39% of the sample.

This sequence uses TRBV6-5 and TRBJ1-5; no D segment can be confidently identified. Sequenced: naive CD4+ T cells from PBMCs. This specimen's cell subset or site label, per the study, means: CD45RA+ positively selected. The source is a man between 18 and 35 years old in good health. Some clones in this sample may be carry-over from other donors' samples. The DNA reads as follows: TGTGCCAGCAGTTACTCAGGGAGAGGCAATCAGCCCCAGCATTTT. Translated, it reads CASSYSGRGNQPQHF.